The 31 T cell receptor beta chains below all came from one sample that was sequenced in a study of blood T cell repertoires in COVID-19. This table comes from immunoSEQ multiplex PCR, and its TCRdb copy is limited to in-frame clones, with some not included. The sample has some 120,000 clones; approximately 89% are singletons. The sequenced sample was peripheral blood. Receptors were obtained from a human donor in a cohort sampled during active COVID-19.

This clone has only one observation. The V call is TRBV9, the J call TRBJ2-7, with TRBD2 matching over 7 bases. With V trimmed by 0 bases and J by 3 bases, 6 bases remained unmatched. Germline values: CDR1 SGDLS, CDR2 YYNGEE. This CDR3 is 15 amino acids long. CDR3 sequence (DNA): TGTGCCAGCAGCGTAGGTGATTGGGGGGGCTACGAGCAGTACTTC. This gives the protein CASSVGDWGGYEQYF.

This sequence joins TRBV6-6 and TRBJ1-1; 7 bases are shared with TRBD1. The CDR3 covers 15 residues. CDR1 and CDR2 (germline): MNHNY, SVGAGI (reference sequence). V lost 2 bases, J lost 7 bases, and 10 bases stayed unmatched. The CDR3 sequence is CASSYAATGASEAFF. The CDR3, as DNA: TGTGCCAGCAGTTACGCTGCTACAGGGGCTAGTGAAGCTTTCTTT.

The chain is built from TRBV5-4 and TRBJ1-2; 11 positions match TRBD1. The CDR3 covers 15 residues. Trimming cost V 4 bases and J 6 bases; bases outside gene matches: 8. Germline CDR1 and CDR2: SGHNT and YYREEE (reference sequence). In DNA, the CDR3 is TGTGCCAGCAGCAAGGACAGGGGGCGCCTGGATGGCTACACCTTC. Protein: CASSKDRGRLDGYTF.

The chain is built from TRBV28 and TRBJ1-6; 7 bases are shared with TRBD1. Germline CDR1 is MDHEN and CDR2 is SYDVKM. CDR3 length equals 16 residues. After removal of 8 bases from V and 6 bases from J, the junction contained 13 bases not matched to a gene. CDR3 amino acids: CASLRGGAGGNSPLHF. Here the CDR3 DNA reads TGTGCCAGCTTGAGAGGGGGCGCCGGAGGTAATTCACCCCTCCACTTT.

V and J are TRBV25-1 and TRBJ2-7, with 10 bases identical to TRBD2. This CDR3 is 15 amino acids long. Germline V gene lookup returns CDR1 MGHDK and CDR2 SYGVNS. The V segment lost 8 bases and the J segment 6 bases; nucleotides outside the gene matches: 13. CDR3 in DNA: TGTGCCAGCGCGTTAGGAAGCGGGGGGGCTACCGAGCAGTACTTC. Translation: CASALGSGGATEQYF.

The genes are TRBV14 and TRBJ2-5; D is possibly TRBD1 (6 bases). Trimming removed 4 bases from V and 4 bases from J, with 10 bases in between. This CDR3 contains 13 residues. The germline gives CDR1 SGHDN, CDR2 FVKESK. The CDR3 protein is CASSRDIGETQYF. The CDR3 nucleotides are TGTGCCAGCAGCCGGGACATCGGAGAGACCCAGTACTTC.

The chain uses TRBV6-1 and TRBJ1-2; 11 bases line up with TRBD1. The CDR3 runs to 16 residues. The germline V gene has CDR1 MNHNS and CDR2 SASEGT. The trim removed 4 bases at V and 8 bases at J, leaving 12 bases unmatched. The chain's CDR3 is CASSGPPRTGGSGYTF. CDR3 nucleotides: TGTGCCAGCAGTGGTCCCCCCAGGACAGGGGGCAGCGGCTACACCTTC.

The V gene is TRBV7-3, the J gene TRBJ2-5; TRBD1 matches 8 bases. V dropped 5 bases and J dropped 4; count of bases not matched to a gene: 9. CDR3 length equals 15 residues. Germline CDR1 is SGHTA and CDR2 is FQGTGA. CDR3 residues: CASSLDRGRGETQYF. The CDR3 nucleotides are TGTGCCAGCAGCCTAGACAGGGGTCGGGGAGAGACCCAGTACTTC.

The chain links TRBV12-3 or TRBV12-4 to TRBJ1-2, with D possibly TRBD1 on 6 matching bases. The V end lost 5 bases, the J end lost 6 bases, and 10 bases lay between the germline ends. The CDR3 contains 12 residues. In nucleotides, the CDR3 is TGTGCCAGCAGTGGCTCAGGGGATGGCTACACCTTC. Its protein product is CASSGSGDGYTF.

J is TRBJ1-6 and V is TRBV7-2; 9 nucleotides agree with TRBD1. The J segment lost 8 bases and the V segment lost 4 bases, leaving 9 bases of the junction unmatched. Germline lookup yields CDR1 SGHTA and CDR2 FQGNSA. The CDR3 is 16 residues long. The chain's CDR3 is CASSSPGTGLYSPLHF. DNA for the CDR3: TGTGCCAGCAGCTCCCCCGGGACAGGGTTGTATTCACCCCTCCACTTT. The whole variable domain, filled in from reference TRBV7-2 and TRBJ1-6, reads GAGVSQSPSNKVTEKGKDVELRCDPISGHTALYWYRQSLGQGLEFLIYFQGNSAPDKSGLPSDRFSAERTGGSVSTLTIQRTQQEDSAVYLCASSSPGTGLYSPLHFGNGTRLTVT.

The genes are TRBV19 and TRBJ1-5, with D unclear. V was clipped by 9 bases and J by 4 bases, with 13 bases between them. The CDR3 totals 13 residues. Germline values: CDR1 LNHDA, CDR2 SQIVND (reference sequence). In nucleotides, the CDR3 is TGTGCCAGCGGACTGGGGTCGAATCAGCCCCAGCATTTT. This translates into CASGLGSNQPQHF.

This clone was seen at least ten times. This chain links TRBV5-1 with TRBJ2-1; perhaps TRBD2 as D (6 bases). Germline loops: CDR1 SGHRS, CDR2 YFSETQ. The V end was cut by 4 bases, the J end by 5 bases, with 13 bases between. The CDR3 has 14 amino acids. The CDR3 region has the DNA TGCGCCAGCAGCCGTACCGGAGGGGACAATGAGCAGTTCTTC. The encoded protein is CASSRTGGDNEQFF.

The chain uses TRBV10-3 and TRBJ2-1; 13 positions agree with TRBD2. In germline, CDR1 is ENHRY, CDR2 SYGVKD. The CDR3 spans 15 residues. Germline trimming cut 11 bases from V and 6 bases from J; bases unmatched to any gene: 10. CDR3 region: CAAGGGTSGTNEQFF. The CDR3 DNA reads as TGTGCCGCCGGGGGCGGGACTAGCGGGACCAATGAGCAGTTCTTC.

This chain joins TRBV5-4 and TRBJ2-5; 7 bases align to TRBD1. V shed 4 bases and J 2 bases; nucleotides not matched to a gene: 11. The CDR3 contains 16 residues. In germline, CDR1 is SGHNT, CDR2 YYREEE (reference sequence). CDR3 coding DNA: TGTGCCAGCAGCGGGAACAGGGGCCGCGTTCAAGAGACCCAGTACTTC. It yields the protein CASSGNRGRVQETQYF.

As concerns this clone: Additional DNA sequences in this sample encode the identical CDR3. V gene TRBV20-1 combines with J gene TRBJ2-5; the D is unclear. V was shortened by 6 bases and J by 4 bases, with 6 bases between the two germline ends. The CDR3 runs 10 residues. CDR1 is DFQATT, CDR2 SNEGSKA, per germline (reference sequence). CDR3 residues: CSAARETQYF. The CDR3 DNA reads TGCAGTGCCGCTAGAGAGACCCAGTACTTC.

V gene TRBV2 combines with J gene TRBJ2-7, with 14 positions matching TRBD2. The V gene end was trimmed by 3 bases and the J gene end by 5 bases; junction bases not matched to a gene: 18. Germline assignment: CDR1 SNHLY and CDR2 FYNNEI. The CDR3 runs 20 residues. The CDR3 protein is CASSDRRTSGGLIRVHEQYF. CDR3 nucleotides: TGTGCCAGCAGTGATAGAAGGACTAGCGGGGGGCTGATCCGTGTCCACGAGCAGTACTTC.

This chain uses TRBV6-5 with TRBJ1-2; 11 nucleotides line up with TRBD1. Germline V CDR1 and CDR2: MNHEY, SVGAGI. The CDR3 covers 15 residues. V trimming: 8 bases; J trimming: 0 bases; junction bases outside the gene matches: 5. DNA for the CDR3: TGTGCCAGCGGGGGGACAGGGGGTTCTAACTATGGCTACACCTTC. This codes for CASGGTGGSNYGYTF.

V usage is TRBV7-2 and J usage is TRBJ1-1, with D perhaps matching TRBD1 (5 bases). Trimming took off 4 bases at V and 0 bases at J, with 12 bases between the two ends. This CDR3 is 15 amino acids long. Per germline, CDR1 SGHTA and CDR2 FQGNSA. Written as DNA, the CDR3 is TGTGCCAGCAGCTCGGGGGGAAGCCTGAACACTGAAGCTTTCTTT. Protein product: CASSSGGSLNTEAFF.

This chain uses TRBV13 with TRBJ2-3, with D tentatively TRBD2 (6 bases). CDR1 and CDR2 (germline): PRHDT, FYEKMQ (reference sequence). With 2 bases removed from V and 2 bases from J, the gap between germline ends came to 8 bases. CDR3 size: 14 residues. The CDR3 nucleotides are TGTGCCAGCAGCTTACGGGGGACCACAGATACGCAGTATTTT. Its translation is CASSLRGTTDTQYF.

The chain recombines TRBV19 with TRBJ1-1; a possible D gene is TRBD1 (6 bases). CDR1 and CDR2 (germline): LNHDA, SQIVND (reference sequence). Trimming shortened V by 4 bases and J by 1 base, and 10 bases separated the two germline ends. The CDR3 loop spans 14 amino acids. In DNA, the CDR3 is TGTGCCAGTAGTACCCTGACAGGGAACACTGAAGCTTTCTTT. Translated: CASSTLTGNTEAFF.

The chain combines TRBV6-5 with TRBJ1-6; TRBD1 agrees at 10 bases. With 10 bases clipped from V and 5 bases from J, the junction kept 8 bases outside the gene matches. The CDR3 spans 15 residues. The germline gives CDR1 MNHEY, CDR2 SVGAGI. The CDR3 spells CATCRDRGNNSPLHF. The CDR3 DNA reads TGTGCCACTTGCCGGGACAGGGGAAATAATTCACCCCTCCACTTT.

In this sample, this clone turned up a few times. The chain combines TRBV6-5 with TRBJ1-1, with D possibly being TRBD1 (5 bases). This CDR3 comprises 15 residues. From germline, CDR1 is MNHEY and CDR2 SVGAGI. The V gene lost 0 bases and the J gene lost 4 bases, with 12 bases spanning the gap. CDR3 bases: TGTGCCAGCAGTTACTCTGGAGGGAGGGGCACTGAAGCTTTCTTT. This sequence encodes CASSYSGGRGTEAFF.

The rearrangement joins TRBV5-1 to TRBJ2-1, with 11 bases fitting TRBD2. This CDR3 has 15 residues. J was trimmed by 7 bases and V by 4 bases; bases with no gene match: 7. Germline V CDR1 and CDR2: SGHRS, YFSETQ. CDR3: CASSPLAGEPNEQFF. The CDR3 DNA is TGCGCCAGCAGCCCACTAGCGGGAGAACCGAATGAGCAGTTCTTC.

The genes are TRBV19 and TRBJ1-1, with D perhaps TRBD1 (6 bases). The CDR3 loop spans 15 amino acids. Deletions cut 4 bases from V and 4 bases from J, with 16 bases between. The germline CDR1 and CDR2 sequences are LNHDA and SQIVND (reference sequence). The CDR3 spells CASSRLQGYFTEAFF. CDR3 sequence (DNA): TGTGCCAGTAGTAGACTACAGGGTTATTTCACTGAAGCTTTCTTT.

V is TRBV6-1 and J is TRBJ2-5; TRBD2 matches 11 bases. The germline CDR1 and CDR2 sequences are MNHNS and SASEGT. The CDR3 consists of 17 residues. V dropped 4 bases and J dropped 5; count of bases not matched to a gene: 12. CDR3 protein: CASSGLAGHGSGETQYF. DNA of the CDR3: TGTGCCAGCAGTGGACTAGCGGGGCATGGGTCTGGGGAGACCCAGTACTTC.

The chain links TRBV7-2 to TRBJ2-1, with TRBD2 matching 8 bases. CDR1 and CDR2 from the germline V gene are SGHTA and FQGNSA. Trimming cost V 1 base and J 4 bases; bases outside gene matches: 3. The CDR3 runs 15 residues. The CDR3 sequence: CASSLDRGGYNEQFF. In nucleotides, the CDR3 is TGTGCCAGCAGCTTAGACCGCGGGGGGTACAATGAGCAGTTCTTC. The complete variable domain, with remaining parts taken from reference TRBV7-2 and TRBJ2-1, reads GAGVSQSPSNKVTEKGKDVELRCDPISGHTALYWYRQSLGQGLEFLIYFQGNSAPDKSGLPSDRFSAERTGGSVSTLTIQRTQQEDSAVYLCASSLDRGGYNEQFFGPGTRLTVL.

The chain combines TRBV10-2 with TRBJ2-3; 10 nucleotides line up with TRBD2. J was trimmed by 6 bases and V by 0 bases; bases with no gene match: 15. The CDR3 consists of 19 residues. Germline-derived CDR1 and CDR2 are WSHSY and SAAADI. CDR3 sequence (DNA): TGCGCCAGCAGTGAGTCGACTCGCTTAGCGGGAGGATTCGGGGATACGCAGTATTTT. It is translated as CASSESTRLAGGFGDTQYF.

The chain recombines TRBV6-4 with TRBJ2-3; D not resolved. Germline V lookup: CDR1 MRHNA, CDR2 SNTAGT. Trimming took off 0 bases at V and 2 bases at J, with 6 bases between the two ends. This CDR3 is 14 amino acids long. CDR3 sequence: CASSDSTNTDTQYF. CDR3 sequence (DNA): TGTGCCAGCAGTGACTCGACAAACACAGATACGCAGTATTTT.

The chain uses TRBV18 and TRBJ2-7; no reliable D call. V lost 2 bases to trimming and J lost 5 bases, with 10 bases between them. Germline V CDR1 and CDR2: KGHSH, LQKENI. This CDR3 comprises 13 residues. The CDR3 sequence is CASSPGPNNEQYF. As DNA, the CDR3 is TGTGCCAGCTCACCAGGGCCAAACAACGAGCAGTACTTC.

The chain is built from TRBV9 and TRBJ1-1; 7 bases align to TRBD1. This CDR3 has 18 residues. The junction had 17 bases not matched to a gene; V was cut back by 5 bases and J by 1 base. Germline V gene sequence: CDR1 SGDLS, CDR2 YYNGEE. In DNA, the CDR3 is TGTGCCAGCAGTTCACGGCCAGGGGGTCCTCAGTCGAACACTGAAGCTTTCTTT. Translating it yields CASSSRPGGPQSNTEAFF.

In this sample, this clone turned up once. The chain employs TRBV19 and TRBJ2-3; 10 bases agree with TRBD2. With V trimmed by 3 bases and J by 7 bases, 4 bases remained unmatched. CDR3 size: 14 residues. In germline, CDR1 is LNHDA, CDR2 SQIVND (reference sequence). The CDR3 region has the DNA TGTGCCAGTAGTATCCAACTAGCGGGACATACGCAGTATTTT. Translation gives CASSIQLAGHTQYF. The full variable domain, rest sourced from reference TRBV19 and TRBJ2-3, is DGGITQSPKYLFRKEGQNVTLSCEQNLNHDAMYWYRQDPGQGLRLIYYSQIVNDFQKGDIAEGYSVSREKKESFPLTVTSAQKNPTAFYLCASSIQLAGHTQYFGPGTRLTVL.